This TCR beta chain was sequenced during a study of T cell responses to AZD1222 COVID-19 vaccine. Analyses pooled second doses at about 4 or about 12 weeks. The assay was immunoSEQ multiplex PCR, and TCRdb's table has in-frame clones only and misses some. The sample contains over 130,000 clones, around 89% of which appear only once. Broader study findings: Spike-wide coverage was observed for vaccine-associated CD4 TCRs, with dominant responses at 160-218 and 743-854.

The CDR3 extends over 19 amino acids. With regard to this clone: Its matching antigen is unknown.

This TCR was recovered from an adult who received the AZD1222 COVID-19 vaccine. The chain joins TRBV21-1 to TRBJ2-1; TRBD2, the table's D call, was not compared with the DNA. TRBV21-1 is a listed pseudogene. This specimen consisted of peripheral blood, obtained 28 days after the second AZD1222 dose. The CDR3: CASTQPNTSGSPTGDEQFF. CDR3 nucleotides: TGTGCCAGCACCCAACCCAACACTAGCGGGAGCCCTACTGGGGATGAGCAGTTCTTC.